The 32 T cell receptor beta chains given below trace back to one sample, sequenced in a study of Graves' ophthalmopathy and Graves' hyperthyroidism. Amplifying from RNA transcripts, the study obtained TCR beta CDR3 regions. First-round RT-PCR employed HTBI primers, with a second-round multiplex PCR after it. TCRdb recomputed calls from the multiplex PCR reads with MiXCR, one row per CDR3 protein. The sample lists under 800,000 distinct CDR3 sequences, 22% occurring once. The sequenced material came from peripheral blood. The receptors shown here come from a woman between 18 and 29 years old with stable Graves' hyperthyroidism. Some clones in this sample may be carry-over from other donors' samples.

In this sample, this clonotype turned up a few times. The V and J genes are TRBV29-1 and TRBJ1-2; D is possibly TRBD1 (5 bases). Germline assignment: CDR1 SQVTM and CDR2 ANQGSEA. CDR3 size: 14 residues. Trimming took off 0 bases at V and 8 bases at J, with 16 bases between the two ends. In DNA, the CDR3 is TGCAGCGTTGAAGAGGGGCTTAAGGGGCGCGGCTACACCTTC. Translation gives CSVEEGLKGRGYTF.

This clonotype was recorded many times. The chain is built from TRBV12-3 or TRBV12-4 and TRBJ2-7; the D is unclear. The CDR3 length is 12 residues. Trimming removed 3 bases at V and 3 bases at J, with 6 bases between. CDR3 sequence reads: CASSFEVYEQYF. CDR3 nucleotide sequence: TGTGCCAGCAGTTTCGAGGTCTACGAGCAGTACTTC.

This clonotype was detected many times. Here the CDR3 reads CASSYGGTSYEQYF. CDR3 sequence (DNA): TGTGCCAGCAGTTACGGCGGGACCTCCTACGAGCAGTACTTC. The chain joins TRBV6-5 to TRBJ2-7; the D gene is possibly TRBD2 (6 bases). V was shortened by 2 bases and J by 0 bases, with 8 bases between the two germline ends. CDR1 is MNHEY and CDR2 is SVGAGI in the germline V gene. This CDR3 contains 14 residues.

The table lists this clonotype with many counts. This chain connects TRBV7-2 to TRBJ1-6; possibly TRBD1 for D (6 bases). Trimming shortened V by 6 bases and J by 6 bases, and 18 bases separated the two germline ends. Germline values: CDR1 SGHTA, CDR2 FQGNSA. CDR3 length: 16 amino acids. Here the CDR3 reads CASSYAPTGLNSPLHF. The CDR3 region has the DNA TGTGCCAGCAGTTACGCCCCCACAGGGCTTAATTCACCCCTCCACTTT.

Ten or more counts support this clonotype. This chain connects TRBV29-1 to TRBJ2-7, with D tentatively TRBD1 (6 bases). This CDR3 has 12 residues. CDR1 is SQVTM, CDR2 ANQGSEA, per germline. Between the trimmed V and J ends, which lost 7 bases and 7 bases, there was a span of 17 bases. CDR3 residues: CSGTAGVDEQYF. The DNA for the CDR3 is TGCAGCGGGACCGCAGGGGTTGATGAGCAGTACTTC.

The chain couples TRBV20-1 to TRBJ2-7; a weak D match, TRBD1 (6 bases). The CDR3 covers 13 residues. Trimming removed 3 bases from V and 4 bases from J, with 13 bases in between. Germline CDR1 DFQATT, CDR2 SNEGSKA (reference sequence). CDR3 sequence: CSARTLRGYEQYF. CDR3 DNA sequence: TGCAGTGCTAGGACATTAAGGGGGTACGAGCAGTACTTC.

This clonotype was counted ten times or more. The J gene is TRBJ2-5, the V gene TRBV11-2; no firm D call. Germline CDR1 SGHAT, CDR2 FQNNGV. The CDR3 is 16 amino acids. V was cut by 0 bases and J by 4 bases, with 15 bases left in between. CDR3 amino acids: CASSLDRFDWIETQYF. The CDR3 bases are TGTGCCAGCAGCTTAGATCGTTTTGACTGGATAGAGACCCAGTACTTC.

Worth noting for this clonotype: A much larger clone differs from this one at a single base, so this may be a read error. This chain uses TRBV9 with TRBJ2-7; 7 nucleotides agree with TRBD2. CDR1 SGDLS and CDR2 YYNGEE come from the germline V gene. The CDR3 covers 14 residues. V shed 0 bases, J shed 3 bases, and the junction held 3 bases outside the gene matches. Written as DNA, the CDR3 is TGTGCCAGCAGCGTAGGTGGCGGGGGCTACGAGCAGTACGTC. This sequence encodes CASSVGGGGYEQYV.

This clonotype occurred many times. The V and J genes are TRBV12-3 or TRBV12-4 and TRBJ1-5; tentatively, D is TRBD1 (5 bases). The V gene lost 6 bases and the J gene lost 1 base, with 13 bases spanning the gap. The CDR3 is 15 amino acids. CDR3 loop: CASSLGELSNQPQHF. The CDR3 bases are TGTGCCAGCAGCCTAGGGGAGTTGAGCAATCAGCCCCAGCATTTT.

This clonotype was seen only a few times. The V gene is TRBV10-3, the J gene TRBJ2-5; 10 nucleotides agree with TRBD2. The germline gives CDR1 ENHRY, CDR2 SYGVKD. Unmatched junction bases numbered 5, after V lost 3 bases and J lost 4 bases. CDR3 length: 15 amino acids. The CDR3 sequence is CAISDSGRIGETQYF. In DNA form, the CDR3 reads TGTGCCATCAGTGATAGCGGGAGGATCGGAGAGACCCAGTACTTC.

V and J are TRBV12-3 or TRBV12-4 and TRBJ2-7; 9 bases map to TRBD2. V dropped 6 bases and J dropped 2; count of bases not matched to a gene: 11. The length of the CDR3 is 16 residues. CDR3 nucleotide sequence: TGTGCCAGCAGCCCCCCGAGACTAGCGGTCCCCTACGAGCAGTACTTC. It codes for CASSPPRLAVPYEQYF.

This clonotype appeared a few times. This chain links TRBV6-5 with TRBJ1-5; D gene uncertain. Trimming left V 4 bases short and J 9 bases short, with 13 bases between. CDR1 and CDR2 (germline): MNHEY, SVGAGI. The CDR3 is made up of 13 amino acids. In DNA, the CDR3 is TGTGCCAGCAGTTTGACTGCGAATTGGCCCCAGCATTTT. Translated: CASSLTANWPQHF.

The V and J genes are TRBV20-1 and TRBJ2-7; D possibly corresponds to TRBD2 (5 bases). The CDR3 is 11 amino acids. Trimming removed 6 bases from V and 4 bases from J, with 10 bases in between. Germline CDR1 and CDR2: DFQATT and SNEGSKA (reference sequence). This CDR3 reads CSAAERYEQYF. The CDR3 bases are TGCAGTGCCGCCGAGCGGTACGAGCAGTACTTC.

The chain recombines TRBV7-9 with TRBJ1-1, with 7 bases aligning to TRBD1. V was pared by 6 bases and J by 2 bases, with 9 bases of the junction left unmatched. The CDR3 is made up of 15 amino acids. The germline V gene encodes CDR1 SEHNR and CDR2 FQNEAQ (reference sequence). The CDR3 sequence: CASRNIGQANTEAFF. DNA of the CDR3: TGTGCCAGCAGGAACATAGGACAGGCTAACACTGAAGCTTTCTTT.

This rearrangement joins TRBV12-3 or TRBV12-4 to TRBJ2-2, with D perhaps being TRBD1 or TRBD2 (5 bases each). V was clipped by 9 bases and J by 5 bases, with 16 bases between them. There are 14 residues in the CDR3. This CDR3 is CASRGQGVTGELFF. In DNA form, the CDR3 reads TGTGCCAGTCGTGGGCAGGGAGTGACCGGGGAGCTGTTTTTT.

This clonotype was observed a handful of times. The chain combines TRBV12-3 or TRBV12-4 with TRBJ1-2; 9 positions match TRBD1. This CDR3 has 14 amino acids. The V and J ends lost 6 bases and 5 bases, in that order; junction bases with no gene match: 7. DNA of the CDR3: TGTGCCAGCAGCAGCTACAGGGGGCCTTATGGCTACACCTTC. Its translation is CASSSYRGPYGYTF.

This clonotype was seen many times. The chain employs TRBV3-1 and TRBJ1-2, with TRBD1 as a possible D gene (5 bases). The CDR3 consists of 17 residues. Germline V gene data show CDR1 as LGHDT and CDR2 as YNNKEL (reference sequence). Trimming stripped 0 bases from V and 4 bases from J, with 18 bases between. The CDR3 here is CASSQDVREEAGYGYTF. DNA of the CDR3: TGTGCCAGCAGCCAAGATGTCAGGGAAGAGGCTGGCTATGGCTACACCTTC. Supplemented by reference TRBV3-1 and TRBJ1-2, the full variable domain reads DTAVSQTPKYLVTQMGNDKSIKCEQNLGHDTMYWYKQDSKKFLKIMFSYNNKELIINETVPNRFSPKSPDKAHLNLHINSLELGDSAVYFCASSQDVREEAGYGYTFGSGTRLTVV.

This clonotype was detected many times. This sequence joins TRBV5-1 and TRBJ2-5; TRBD1 aligns across 8 bases. V shed 4 bases, J shed 5 bases, and the junction held 7 bases outside the gene matches. The CDR3 has 14 amino acids. CDR1 is SGHRS, CDR2 YFSETQ, per germline. The CDR3 is CASSTPGGRETQYF. CDR3 bases: TGCGCCAGCAGCACCCCAGGGGGCAGGGAGACCCAGTACTTC.

There are many counts of this clonotype. The chain has TRBV12-3 or TRBV12-4 and TRBJ2-5; possibly TRBD1 for D (8 bases). The CDR3 has 15 residues. V was pared by 4 bases and J by 4 bases, with 16 bases between. The CDR3 DNA is TGTGCCAGCAGTTCCAGACAGGGGAGGGGAGAGACCCAGTACTTC. Translation gives CASSSRQGRGETQYF.

The rearrangement joins TRBV20-1 to TRBJ2-5; 9 nucleotides agree with TRBD2. V lost 3 bases, J lost 5 bases, and 10 bases stayed unmatched. This CDR3 spans 15 amino acids. CDR1 is DFQATT, CDR2 SNEGSKA, per germline (reference sequence). The CDR3 region is CSARGPSGVGETQYF. Here the CDR3 DNA reads TGCAGTGCTAGGGGTCCTAGCGGGGTGGGGGAGACCCAGTACTTC.

This clonotype was recorded at least ten times. This chain uses TRBV11-2 with TRBJ1-1, with 7 bases lining up with TRBD1. The CDR3 extends over 15 amino acids. V dropped 4 bases and J dropped 2; count of bases not matched to a gene: 7. Per germline, CDR1 SGHAT and CDR2 FQNNGV. CDR3: CASSSMTGLNTEAFF. The CDR3 DNA sequence: TGTGCCAGCAGCTCAATGACAGGGCTAAACACTGAAGCTTTCTTT.

This clonotype has at least ten counts. The chain uses TRBV20-1 and TRBJ2-7; D not certain. V lost 6 bases and J 6 bases, leaving 24 bases between the germline ends. The CDR3 contains 15 residues. The germline gives CDR1 DFQATT, CDR2 SNEGSKA (reference sequence). CDR3 sequence (DNA): TGCAGTGCCCTCTCCTTGGCTACGACCGGGCGCGAGCAGTACTTC. It yields the protein CSALSLATTGREQYF.

In this sample, this clonotype turned up many times. V is TRBV10-1 and J is TRBJ2-3, with 7 bases aligning to TRBD2. From germline, CDR1 is WNHNN and CDR2 SYGVQD (reference sequence). V gave up 6 bases and J gave up 1 base; unmatched junction bases: 10. The CDR3 covers 16 residues. The chain's CDR3 is CASSRGWAGGTDTQYF. CDR3 bases: TGCGCCAGCAGCCGAGGGTGGGCGGGAGGCACAGATACGCAGTATTTT.

This clonotype was picked up many times. V usage is TRBV5-1 and J usage is TRBJ2-2; 7 nucleotides match TRBD2. Germline trimming cut 0 bases from V and 0 bases from J; bases unmatched to any gene: 2. The CDR3 totals 16 residues. Germline CDR1 is SGHRS and CDR2 is YFSETQ. The CDR3 DNA sequence: TGCGCCAGCAGCTTGGAAAGCGGGACGAACACCGGGGAGCTGTTTTTT. This codes for CASSLESGTNTGELFF.

CDR3 coding DNA: TGTGCTAGTGGTTCTCGGACAGGGAACTATGGCTACACCTTC. Its translation: CASGSRTGNYGYTF. This rearrangement joins TRBV12-5 to TRBJ1-2; 8 bases agree with TRBD1. The V segment lost 4 bases and the J segment 2 bases; nucleotides outside the gene matches: 3. The CDR3 is 14 amino acids. Germline CDR1 reads LGHNT; CDR2 reads FRNRAP.

This clonotype has ten or more counts. The chain combines TRBV6-1 with TRBJ2-7; D unresolved. V was clipped by 6 bases and J by 5 bases, with 20 bases between them. The CDR3 contains 15 residues. The germline V gene has CDR1 MNHNS and CDR2 SASEGT. The CDR3 nucleotides read TGTGCCAGCAGGGACCTTGACGGCCTTGGCGACGAGCAGTACTTC. It translates to CASRDLDGLGDEQYF.

This clonotype was seen more than once but under ten times. The chain employs TRBV7-6 and TRBJ1-2, with a tentative D call TRBD1 (6 bases). Germline CDR1 is SGHVS and CDR2 is FNYEAQ. This CDR3 is built from 15 residues. V was cut by 5 bases and J by 8 bases, with 21 bases left in between. CDR3 protein: CASSPLTGTPTGYTF. The CDR3 DNA follows: TGTGCCAGCAGCCCCCTGACAGGAACACCCACAGGCTACACCTTC.

As to this clonotype: Given a much more abundant clone one base away, this may be a read error. This sequence joins TRBV27 and TRBJ1-1, with D perhaps matching TRBD1 (6 bases). Germline CDR1 and CDR2: MNHEY and SMNVEV (reference sequence). This CDR3 has 15 residues. In DNA, the CDR3 is TGTGCCAGCAGTTTAGCCATAGGGGGATGGGCTGAAGCTGTCTTT. Residues: CASSLAIGGWAEAVF.

Worth noting for this clonotype: At one end the junction does not follow the germline gene, possibly because of a read error. The chain has TRBV28 and TRBJ1-1; 7 nucleotides align to TRBD1. The CDR3 consists of 15 residues. Germline V gene lookup returns CDR1 MDHEN and CDR2 SYDVKM. The CDR3 DNA follows: TGTGCCAGCAGGGATCGACAGGGACGGAACACTGGAGCTTTCTTT. Encoded protein: CASRDRQGRNTGAFF.

This clonotype turned up a few times. The chain uses TRBV18 and TRBJ1-1; 7 nucleotides align to TRBD1. The CDR3 runs 16 residues. V was clipped by 5 bases and J by 0 bases; unmatched bases: 9. Per the germline V gene, CDR1 is KGHSH and CDR2 is LQKENI. CDR3 coding DNA: TGTGCCAGCTCAAGGAGTACAGGGGTCTTGAACACTGAAGCTTTCTTT. It yields the protein CASSRSTGVLNTEAFF. The complete variable domain, with remaining parts taken from reference TRBV18 and TRBJ1-1, reads NAGVMQNPRHLVRRRGQEARLRCSPMKGHSHVYWYRQLPEEGLKFMVYLQKENIIDESGMPKERFSAEFPKEGPSILRIQQVVRGDSAAYFCASSRSTGVLNTEAFFGQGTRLTVV.

This clonotype was seen only once. CDR3 in amino acids: CASSQEGVRASTEAFF. CDR3 nucleotide sequence: TGTGCCAGCAGCCAAGAAGGGGTACGGGCCAGCACTGAAGCTTTCTTT. The chain couples TRBV14 to TRBJ1-1; D is possibly TRBD1 (5 bases). CDR1 and CDR2 from the germline V gene are SGHDN and FVKESK. The CDR3 sequence is 16 residues long. V lost 0 bases and J lost 4, with 15 bases in between. Drawing the rest from reference TRBV14 and TRBJ1-1, the complete variable domain is EAGVTQFPSHSVIEKGQTVTLRCDPISGHDNLYWYRRVMGKEIKFLLHFVKESKQDESGMPNNRFLAERTGGTYSTLKVQPAELEDSGVYFCASSQEGVRASTEAFFGQGTRLTVV.

This clonotype was observed many times. The chain joins TRBV28 to TRBJ2-7; 7 bases align to TRBD1. The V gene end was trimmed by 2 bases and the J gene end by 0 bases; junction bases not matched to a gene: 7. This CDR3 comprises 16 residues. Germline V gives CDR1 MDHEN, CDR2 SYDVKM. CDR3 in amino acids: CASSLTDRVSSYEQYF. The CDR3 nucleotides are TGTGCCAGCAGTTTAACCGACAGGGTAAGCTCCTACGAGCAGTACTTC. Full variable domain (remainder filled in from reference TRBV28 and TRBJ2-7): DVKVTQSSRYLVKRTGEKVFLECVQDMDHENMFWYRQDPGLGLRLIYFSYDVKMKEKGDIPEGYSVSREKKERFSLILESASTNQTSMYLCASSLTDRVSSYEQYFGPGTRLTVT.